Each of the 11 T cell receptor beta chains below was sequenced from the same sample in a study of blood T cells in healthy people across ages. Combining a sample-barcoded 5' primer with a J-beta primer mix, a second PCR ran for 7 to 11 cycles. TCRdb re-analysed the 5' RACE reads in MiXCR, keeping a single row per CDR3 protein. The sample lists 1.5 million to 2 million distinct CDR3 sequences; 28% were seen once. Source material: blood. These receptors originate from a woman aged 25 to 45 in good health.

Concerning this clonotype itself: A much larger clone is a single base away; this may be a read error. This chain joins TRBV6-5 and TRBJ2-4; the match to TRBD1 covers 8 bases. CDR1 is MNHEY and CDR2 is SVGAGI in the germline V gene. CDR3 size: 14 residues. The V segment lost 2 bases and the J segment 13 bases; nucleotides outside the gene matches: 10. DNA of the CDR3: TGTGCCAGCAGTTACCCGGACAGGGACAGTGAGCAGTACTTC. It encodes CASSYPDRDSEQYF.

With respect to this clonotype: A much larger clone sits a single nucleotide away, making a read error possible. V gene TRBV7-2 combines with J gene TRBJ2-5; TRBD2 matches 13 bases. CDR3 length: 16 amino acids. J lost 11 bases, V lost 5 bases, and 14 bases had no gene match. Germline V lookup: CDR1 SGHTA, CDR2 FQGNSA. The CDR3 loop is CASSTRTSGSLYKQYF. The CDR3 region has the DNA TGTGCCAGCAGCACTCGGACTAGCGGGAGTCTCTACAAGCAGTACTTC. The full variable domain, with the rest looked up from reference TRBV7-2 and TRBJ2-5, is GAGVSQSPSNKVTEKGKDVELRCDPISGHTALYWYRQSLGQGLEFLIYFQGNSAPDKSGLPSDRFSAERTGGSVSTLTIQRTQQEDSAVYLCASSTRTSGSLYKQYFGPGTRLLVL.

This clonotype was seen repeatedly, ten times or more. This rearrangement joins TRBV7-3 to TRBJ2-1; TRBD2 matches at 7 bases. Germline loops: CDR1 SGHTA, CDR2 FQGTGA. V shed 2 bases, J shed 7 bases, and the junction held 5 bases outside the gene matches. This CDR3 region has 14 residues. CDR3 sequence reads: CASSLRGDENEQFF. DNA of the CDR3: TGTGCCAGCAGCTTACGGGGGGATGAAAATGAGCAGTTCTTC.

The table lists this clonotype with a few counts. This chain connects TRBV12-3 or TRBV12-4 to TRBJ2-2; 11 bases fit TRBD2. This CDR3 region has 14 residues. Trimming at V came to 7 bases and at J to 5 bases, leaving 3 bases not matched to a gene. CDR3 nucleotides: TGTGCCAGCAAACGACTAGCGGGGACCGGGGAGCTGTTTTTT. Amino acid sequence: CASKRLAGTGELFF.

The chain uses TRBV7-9 and TRBJ2-7, with 7 positions matching TRBD2. Germline lookup yields CDR1 SEHNR and CDR2 FQNEAQ (reference sequence). Unmatched junction bases numbered 10, after V lost 5 bases and J lost 0 bases. This CDR3 has 16 residues. The chain's CDR3 is CASSPGRGYTSYEQYF. The CDR3 DNA is TGTGCCAGCAGCCCAGGGAGGGGCTATACCTCCTACGAGCAGTACTTC.

The chain recombines TRBV7-2 with TRBJ2-1; 8 bases agree with TRBD2. Looked up from germline, CDR1 is SGHTA and CDR2 is FQGNSA. The CDR3 spans 15 residues. V trimming: 4 bases; J trimming: 2 bases; junction bases outside the gene matches: 4. The CDR3, as DNA: TGTGCCAGCAGCTCCGGGACTAGTCCCTACAATGAGCAGTTCTTC. Residues: CASSSGTSPYNEQFF.

The chain combines TRBV20-1 with TRBJ2-7; D assignment may be TRBD1 or TRBD2 (5 bases each). The CDR3 is made up of 13 amino acids. Germline assignment: CDR1 DFQATT and CDR2 SNEGSKA (reference sequence). Between the trimmed V and J ends, which lost 4 bases and 3 bases, there was a span of 13 bases. In DNA form, the CDR3 reads TGCAGTGCTATGGGGCGCCGGGACTACGAGCAGTACTTC. Protein product: CSAMGRRDYEQYF.

This sequence joins TRBV12-5 and TRBJ2-1; 7 nucleotides match TRBD2. Germline CDR1 and CDR2: LGHNT and FRNRAP. CDR3 length: 17 residues. Unmatched junction bases numbered 5, after V lost 0 bases and J lost 0 bases. The CDR3 region has the DNA TGTGCTAGTGGTTTGGTCCGCGGGGGTACCTCCTACAATGAGCAGTTCTTC. This sequence encodes CASGLVRGGTSYNEQFF.

The rearrangement links TRBV2 to TRBJ2-7; TRBD2 might be the D (5 bases). Trimming left V 7 bases short and J 1 base short, with 14 bases between. This CDR3 has 14 amino acids. Germline CDR1 and CDR2: SNHLY and FYNNEI. The CDR3 here is CASNPGGGSYEQYF. CDR3 bases: TGTGCCAGCAATCCCGGAGGAGGTTCCTACGAGCAGTACTTC.

This chain links TRBV28 with TRBJ1-1; D not certain. From germline, CDR1 is MDHEN and CDR2 SYDVKM. Trimming shortened V by 7 bases and J by 1 base, and 4 bases separated the two germline ends. This CDR3 is built from 11 residues. This chain's CDR3 is CASKRNTEAFF. The CDR3 coding sequence is TGTGCCAGCAAGAGGAACACTGAAGCTTTCTTT.

This clonotype has a single count. The rearrangement uses TRBV9 and TRBJ1-1; tentative D call: TRBD1 (5 bases). From germline, CDR1 is SGDLS and CDR2 YYNGEE. Trimming took off 2 bases at V and 4 bases at J, with 9 bases between the two ends. This CDR3 contains 13 residues. The CDR3 bases are TGTGCCAGCAGCGTGATGGGGGGCACTGAAGCTTTCTTT. Residues: CASSVMGGTEAFF.